This T cell receptor beta chain was retrieved from a study of shared clonotypes between healthy human individuals. Study results and limitations: A few donors showed sharing of around 5% of naive CD4 clonotypes.

V was trimmed by 3 bases and J by 4 bases, leaving 12 bases between them. The germline V gene has CDR1 MDHEN and CDR2 SYDVKM. The CDR3 sequence is 14 residues long. At deep level, the assay was performed. Genomic DNA from each subset was divided evenly over several immunoSEQ plates. Repertoires were generated with immunoSEQ multiplex PCR, while TCRdb's copy carries only in-frame clones and drops some. The repertoire holds more than 850,000 clones, with around 78% as singletons. Concerning this clone: Its antigen is still unknown.

The chain couples TRBV28 to TRBJ1-2, with D possibly matching TRBD1 (6 bases). The TCR sequence derives from a man between 18 and 35 years old in good health. Some clones in this sample may be carry-over from other donors' samples. Sequencing input: memory CD4+ T cells from PBMCs. Subset meaning: CD45RA-negative fraction. CDR3 bases: TGTGCCAGCAGTTTCGAACAGGGTGTCTATGGCTACACCTTC. Translated, it gives CASSFEQGVYGYTF.